This T cell receptor beta chain originates from a study of Graves' ophthalmopathy and Graves' hyperthyroidism. Regarding the study as a whole: Appearing in blood as well were most expanded thyroid clonotypes above 0.001 frequency. An approximately 84% specificity and 85% to 90% sensitivity were achieved by a 13-signature model that separated ophthalmopathy from stable hyperthyroidism.

Details on this clonotype: Its matching antigen is unknown. A clone one base away is much larger, so this may be a read error. Since no conserved phenylalanine or tryptophan closes the CDR3, a read error is the likely cause.

Beta-chain TCR CDR3 regions were amplified from RNA transcripts. First-round RT-PCR employed HTBI primers, with a second-round multiplex PCR after it. TCRdb itself ran the multiplex PCR reads through MiXCR, one entry per CDR3 protein. Of hundreds of thousands of distinct CDR3 sequences listed, about two fifths are singletons. The CDR3 spans 15 residues. Trimming stripped 0 bases from V and 0 bases from J, with 7 bases between. CDR1 and CDR2 (germline): SGHRS, YFSETQ. Sequenced sample: peripheral blood. The V call is TRBV5-1, the J call TRBJ1-3; D call uncertain. This sequence was found in an adult man with Graves' ophthalmopathy. The CDR3: CASSLGFTSGNTIYL. The CDR3 DNA follows: TGCGCCAGCAGCTTGGGGTTCACCTCTGGAAACACCATATATCTT.